This entry features one T cell receptor (beta chain) sequence. After removal of 5 bases from V and 9 bases from J, the junction contained 13 bases not matched to a gene. The CDR3 runs to 17 residues. Germline CDR1 is MDHEN and CDR2 is SYDVKM. Assay: immunoSEQ multiplex PCR; the TCRdb copy retains only in-frame clones and omits some. The top ten hold around 0.61% of the sample, which has around 980,000 clones, roughly 74% seen once. This specimen comes from a study of shared clonotypes between healthy human individuals. The sequencing sample was made of memory CD4+ T cells from PBMCs. Stated subset: CD45RA-negative fraction. V gene TRBV28 combines with J gene TRBJ2-1; 13 bases are shared with TRBD2. This receptor was obtained from a man aged 18-30 years in good health. Some clones in this sample may be carry-over from other donors' samples. CDR3 bases: TGTGCCAGCAGTATCACTAGCGGGAGGGCAAGACAGGGTGAGCAGTTCTTC. It encodes CASSITSGRARQGEQFF. Complete variable domain (other parts from reference TRBV28 and TRBJ2-1): DVKVTQSSRYLVKRTGEKVFLECVQDMDHENMFWYRQDPGLGLRLIYFSYDVKMKEKGDIPEGYSVSREKKERFSLILESASTNQTSMYLCASSITSGRARQGEQFFGPGTRLTVL.